The present T cell receptor beta chain was sequenced within a study of post-analysis software for immune sequencing data. Study context: Multiple sclerosis in the patients followed relapsing-remitting, secondary progressive and progressive-relapsing courses.

Researchers reported that TCR beta cDNA libraries carried unique molecular identifiers. Input of about 1 to 11 million T cells yielded a few hundred thousand cDNA molecules. TCRdb ran MiXCR on the PCR reads and lists one entry per CDR3 protein. The sample gives roughly 730,000 distinct CDR3 sequences, roughly 27% of which show up once; 0.5% to 0.6% is in the top ten. CDR1 DFQATT and CDR2 SNEGSKA come from the germline V gene (reference sequence). This CDR3 is 14 amino acids long. The V end was cut by 0 bases, the J end by 6 bases, with 14 bases between. This clonotype has a handful of counts. Its antigen remains unidentified. Whole-study findings and limits: About five TRBV segments occurring more often in patients than controls included TRBV5-6, TRBV5-1 and TRBV20-1.

Sequencing input: blood. The V and J genes are TRBV20-1 and TRBJ1-2, with no clear D. This sequence was found in a girl between 5 and 17 years old with multiple sclerosis. The CDR3 region is CSARDLNRRDGYTF. As DNA, the CDR3 is TGCAGTGCTAGAGATCTTAATAGGCGGGATGGCTACACCTTC.